These 15 T cell receptor beta chains share one sample of origin, sequenced in a study of T cells in Graves' hyperthyroidism and ophthalmopathy. What was amplified from RNA transcripts were TCR beta CDR3 regions. Carried out on the TCR CDR3, a first-round RT-PCR used the HTBI primer set. TCRdb called the multiplex PCR reads again in MiXCR, with one record for every CDR3 protein. Among a few hundred thousand distinct CDR3 sequences listed, around 13% were seen once. Specimen: blood. The receptors come from a woman younger than 35 with Graves' hyperthyroidism.

On this clonotype: Its ends do not fully match the called genes, so a read error is possible. The V call is TRBV5-5, the J call TRBJ2-5; 8 bases map to TRBD1. This CDR3 contains 15 residues. Germline V gene sequence: CDR1 SGHKS, CDR2 YYEKEE (reference sequence). The CDR3 bases are TGCGCCAGCAGCTTGGGTAGGACAGGGCAAGAGACCCAGTACTTC. Translation: CASSLGRTGQETQYF.

This clonotype was counted ten times or more. The chain joins TRBV11-2 to TRBJ2-5; no reliable D call. Germline V gene data show CDR1 as SGHAT and CDR2 as FQNNGV. V shed 1 base and J shed 9 bases, with 12 bases lying between them. The CDR3 loop spans 13 amino acids. Written as DNA, the CDR3 is TGTGCCAGCAGCTTAGTCAGGTCCTGGCCCCAGTACTTC. Amino acid sequence: CASSLVRSWPQYF. The full variable domain, its missing parts supplied by reference TRBV11-2 and TRBJ2-5, is EAGVAQSPRYKIIEKRQSVAFWCNPISGHATLYWYQQILGQGPKLLIQFQNNGVVDDSQLPKDRFSAERLKGVDSTLKIQPAKLEDSAVYLCASSLVRSWPQYFGPGTRLLVL.

This clonotype was detected many times. Sequence at one end of the junction differs from germline and may be a read error. The chain couples TRBV30 to TRBJ2-7; 8 bases are a match to TRBD2. Germline V gene lookup returns CDR1 GTSNPN and CDR2 SVGIG (reference sequence). There are 15 residues in the CDR3. The CDR3 loop is CAWGVGTRYINEQYF. The CDR3 region has the DNA TGTGCCTGGGGTGTAGGGACTAGATATATCAACGAGCAGTACTTC.

The sample holds a few counts of this clonotype. CDR3 nucleotides: TGTGCCAGCAGCTACACGGGGGGAGGGACTGAAGCTTTCTTT. Translation gives CASSYTGGGTEAFF. The rearrangement uses TRBV7-9 and TRBJ1-1; TRBD1 might be the D (5 bases). From germline, CDR1 is SEHNR and CDR2 FQNEAQ (reference sequence). V was shortened by 4 bases and J by 5 bases, with 14 bases between the two germline ends. The CDR3 consists of 14 residues.

This clonotype was seen repeatedly, ten times or more. This chain joins TRBV2 and TRBJ2-7; the match to TRBD2 covers 7 bases. The J segment lost 0 bases and the V segment lost 8 bases, leaving 10 bases of the junction unmatched. Germline V gives CDR1 SNHLY, CDR2 FYNNEI. The CDR3 runs to 15 residues. The CDR3 bases are TGTGCCAGCCGCTATAGCGGGTCCCCCTCCTACGAGCAGTACTTC. This translates into CASRYSGSPSYEQYF.

Comments on this clonotype: One base away lies a much larger clone, so this may be a sequencing read error. V gene TRBV27 combines with J gene TRBJ2-7; TRBD1 matches 10 bases. CDR3 size: 18 residues. Germline-derived CDR1 and CDR2 are MNHEY and SMNVEV (reference sequence). CDR3 DNA: TGTACCAGCAGTTTATCCATCAACAGTGACCGGGACAGGGGCGAGCAGTACTTC. Encoded protein: CTSSLSINSDRDRGEQYF.

In this sample, this clonotype turned up many times. The V gene is TRBV6-1, the J gene TRBJ2-3; TRBD2 matches 12 bases. CDR1 MNHNS and CDR2 SASEGT come from the germline V gene. This CDR3 has 16 amino acids. V trimming: 3 bases; J trimming: 0 bases; junction bases outside the gene matches: 1. In DNA, the CDR3 is TGTGCCAGCAGTGAGACTAGCGGGAGTAGCACAGATACGCAGTATTTT. This translates into CASSETSGSSTDTQYF.

This clonotype was observed at least ten times. The V and J genes are TRBV11-2 and TRBJ2-3; possible D gene TRBD1, 6 bases. V was cut by 2 bases and J by 4 bases, with 7 bases left in between. Germline V gives CDR1 SGHAT, CDR2 FQNNGV. The CDR3 has 13 amino acids. The CDR3, as DNA: TGTGCCAGCAGCTTATACAGGGCAGATACGCAGTATTTT. Protein product: CASSLYRADTQYF.

This rearrangement joins TRBV7-6 to TRBJ2-1; 11 bases fit TRBD2. V was pared by 1 base and J by 5 bases, with 7 bases of the junction left unmatched. This CDR3 spans 17 amino acids. The V gene's germline CDR1 is SGHVS and CDR2 FNYEAQ. The CDR3 reads CASSLGGGGLADNEQFF. The CDR3 DNA follows: TGTGCCAGCAGCTTAGGCGGGGGGGGACTAGCGGACAATGAGCAGTTCTTC.

In this sample, this clonotype turned up many times. The chain links TRBV3-1 to TRBJ1-1; unclear D gene. With 0 bases removed from V and 6 bases from J, the gap between germline ends came to 11 bases. This CDR3 has 14 amino acids. In germline, CDR1 is LGHDT, CDR2 YNNKEL (reference sequence). In DNA, the CDR3 is TGTGCCAGCAGCCAAGATAATCCCACGGCTGAAGCTTTCTTT. Protein product: CASSQDNPTAEAFF. The full variable domain, rest sourced from reference TRBV3-1 and TRBJ1-1, is DTAVSQTPKYLVTQMGNDKSIKCEQNLGHDTMYWYKQDSKKFLKIMFSYNNKELIINETVPNRFSPKSPDKAHLNLHINSLELGDSAVYFCASSQDNPTAEAFFGQGTRLTVV.

This clonotype was seen repeatedly, ten times or more. This chain joins TRBV29-1 and TRBJ2-1; a weak D match, TRBD1 (6 bases). The V and J ends lost 3 bases and 6 bases respectively, with 18 bases between them. The germline V gene encodes CDR1 SQVTM and CDR2 ANQGSEA. The CDR3 consists of 15 residues. CDR3 nucleotide sequence: TGCAGCGTTGAGTCCAGTGGGGGCTTGGTCAATGAGCAGTTCTTC. It is translated as CSVESSGGLVNEQFF.

This clonotype was detected many times. The V gene is TRBV12-3 or TRBV12-4, the J gene TRBJ2-7; maybe TRBD2 (6 bases). This CDR3 spans 14 amino acids. The V end lost 3 bases, the J end lost 2 bases, and 11 bases lay between the germline ends. The CDR3 DNA sequence: TGTGCCAGCAGTTTCGCGGGGCAAGCCTACGAGCAGTACTTC. Its protein product is CASSFAGQAYEQYF.

This clonotype was counted ten times or more. The V gene is TRBV7-8, the J gene TRBJ2-5; TRBD2 aligns across 10 bases. V dropped 2 bases and J dropped 5; count of bases not matched to a gene: 8. The CDR3 is 16 amino acids. CDR1 SGHVS and CDR2 FQNEAQ come from the germline V gene. The CDR3 DNA follows: TGTGCCAGCAGCTTATCCAGCGGGAGGGCCACGGAGACCCAGTACTTC. This translates into CASSLSSGRATETQYF.

This clonotype was seen repeatedly, ten times or more. The chain carries TRBV11-2 and TRBJ1-1; D not resolved. The V gene lost 1 base and the J gene lost 11 bases, with 11 bases spanning the gap. CDR1 and CDR2 (germline): SGHAT, FQNNGV. The CDR3 is made up of 12 amino acids. CDR3: CASSLVIGTAFF. For the CDR3, the DNA is TGTGCCAGCAGCTTAGTGATCGGAACGGCTTTCTTT.

This clonotype was seen ten or more times. The rearrangement links TRBV20-1 to TRBJ2-7; possible D gene TRBD2, 5 bases. The germline V and J ends were trimmed by 2 bases and 7 bases, with 24 bases remaining between them. Germline V gene data show CDR1 as DFQATT and CDR2 as SNEGSKA (reference sequence). The CDR3 has 16 amino acids. The CDR3 here is CSARPYLQTTPGEQYF. CDR3 in DNA: TGCAGTGCTAGACCCTACTTACAGACGACACCGGGAGAGCAGTACTTC.